This passage covers 21 T cell receptor beta chains from one sample sequenced in a study of blood T cell repertoires in COVID-19. The table came from immunoSEQ multiplex PCR; TCRdb's copy has only in-frame clones and leaves some out. The table shows under 300,000 clones, with around 86% occurring only once. Sequencing used peripheral blood. The source of these receptors is an older woman with active or convalescent COVID-19.

The rearrangement links TRBV7-9 to TRBJ1-3, with D possibly being TRBD1 (6 bases). There are 15 residues in the CDR3. The V gene lost 1 base and the J gene lost 0 bases, with 7 bases spanning the gap. Germline V lookup: CDR1 SEHNR, CDR2 FQNEAQ (reference sequence). CDR3 sequence (DNA): TGTGCCAGCAGCTTAGGGACAGTCTCTGGAAACACCATATATTTT. Protein product: CASSLGTVSGNTIYF.

The V call is TRBV18, the J call TRBJ1-1; D is possibly TRBD1 (6 bases). This CDR3 spans 15 amino acids. Germline V lookup: CDR1 KGHSH, CDR2 LQKENI. V was shortened by 2 bases and J by 1 base, with 11 bases between the two germline ends. Here the CDR3 reads CASSPTGQENTEAFF. The CDR3, as DNA: TGTGCCAGCTCACCAACGGGACAAGAGAACACTGAAGCTTTCTTT.

The rearrangement uses TRBV7-9 and TRBJ1-1; 7 bases are a match to TRBD1. The CDR3 extends over 16 amino acids. Germline CDR1 reads SEHNR; CDR2 reads FQNEAQ (reference sequence). Unmatched junction bases numbered 8, after V lost 3 bases and J lost 1 base. The CDR3 reads CASSFVPGQKNTEAFF. CDR3 coding DNA: TGTGCCAGCAGCTTCGTCCCGGGACAGAAGAACACTGAAGCTTTCTTT.

The chain combines TRBV24-1 with TRBJ1-5; D gene unclear. The germline gives CDR1 KGHDR, CDR2 SFDVKD. With 9 bases removed from V and 3 bases from J, the gap between germline ends came to 5 bases. This CDR3 has 11 residues. CDR3 loop: CATGNNQPQHF. The CDR3, as DNA: TGTGCCACCGGCAACAATCAGCCCCAGCATTTT.

This clone was observed a few times. The rearrangement joins TRBV6-5 to TRBJ1-1, with unresolved D. This CDR3 region has 12 residues. Germline V gene lookup returns CDR1 MNHEY and CDR2 SVGAGI. V was cut by 8 bases and J by 4 bases, with 11 bases left in between. CDR3 loop: CASSRASTEAFF. The CDR3 nucleotides read TGTGCCAGCTCGAGGGCAAGCACTGAAGCTTTCTTT.

The chain recombines TRBV7-3 with TRBJ2-2; 9 bases agree with TRBD1. The CDR3 sequence is 17 residues long. J lost 2 bases, V lost 2 bases, and 6 bases had no gene match. The V gene's germline CDR1 is SGHTA and CDR2 FQGTGA. This CDR3 is CASSLDRTGVNTGELFF. The CDR3 DNA reads TGTGCCAGCAGCTTAGACCGGACAGGGGTTAACACCGGGGAGCTGTTTTTT.

J is TRBJ1-5 and V is TRBV10-3; TRBD1 agrees at 8 bases. The CDR3 is 14 residues long. CDR1 is ENHRY, CDR2 SYGVKD, per germline. V trimming: 6 bases; J trimming: 4 bases; junction bases outside the gene matches: 5. The CDR3 sequence is CAIRAGGTNQPQHF. The CDR3 DNA is TGTGCCATCAGGGCAGGGGGCACTAATCAGCCCCAGCATTTT.

The table lists this clone with a few counts. The genes are TRBV5-1 and TRBJ1-1; TRBD1 aligns across 7 bases. The trim removed 4 bases at V and 10 bases at J, leaving 10 bases unmatched. The germline gives CDR1 SGHRS, CDR2 YFSETQ. The CDR3 is made up of 13 amino acids. The chain's CDR3 is CASSAEGAHRAFF. The CDR3 DNA follows: TGCGCCAGCAGCGCCGAGGGGGCGCACAGAGCTTTCTTT. Drawing the rest from reference TRBV5-1 and TRBJ1-1, the complete variable domain is KAGVTQTPRYLIKTRGQQVTLSCSPISGHRSVSWYQQTPGQGLQFLFEYFSETQRNKGNFPGRFSGRQFSNSRSEMNVSTLELGDSALYLCASSAEGAHRAFFGQGTRLTVV.

The CDR3: CASSPRGTNEKLFF. The CDR3 nucleotides read TGTGCCAGCAGCCCCCGAGGTACTAATGAAAAACTGTTTTTT. The gene calls are TRBV6-6 and TRBJ1-4; D call uncertain. Trimming removed 6 bases at V and 2 bases at J, with 10 bases between. There are 14 residues in the CDR3. Looked up from germline, CDR1 is MNHNY and CDR2 is SVGAGI (reference sequence).

The V gene is TRBV14, the J gene TRBJ2-5; 7 nucleotides match TRBD1. The ends lost 4 bases at V and 5 bases at J; junction bases unmatched: 7. Germline CDR1 and CDR2: SGHDN and FVKESK. The CDR3 runs 14 residues. The CDR3 DNA reads as TGTGCCAGCAGCCGCGTTACAGGGGACGAGACCCAGTACTTC. Translating it yields CASSRVTGDETQYF.

In DNA form, the CDR3 reads TGTGCCAGCTCACCACCCCCGGGGGGACTCAAAAACATTCAGTACTTC. Protein sequence: CASSPPPGGLKNIQYF. The chain joins TRBV18 to TRBJ2-4; the match to TRBD2 covers 7 bases. After removal of 0 bases from V and 3 bases from J, the junction contained 5 bases not matched to a gene. This CDR3 region has 16 residues. Germline V gene lookup returns CDR1 KGHSH and CDR2 LQKENI.

This sequence joins TRBV7-9 and TRBJ2-3; 7 bases are a match to TRBD2. V was pared by 5 bases and J by 0 bases, with 11 bases of the junction left unmatched. The CDR3 has 17 amino acids. Germline V lookup: CDR1 SEHNR, CDR2 FQNEAQ (reference sequence). The CDR3 region is CASSPLRRGSSTDTQYF. The DNA of the CDR3 is TGTGCCAGCAGCCCACTCCGGCGGGGGAGTAGCACAGATACGCAGTATTTT.

This clone was seen a few times. Within the sample, other DNA sequences also encode this same CDR3. V usage is TRBV5-6 and J usage is TRBJ2-7; D uncertain. The ends were cut back, 4 bases at V and 2 bases at J, with 4 bases in the middle. Per the germline V gene, CDR1 is SGHDT and CDR2 is YYEEEE. The CDR3 length is 11 residues. The CDR3 DNA follows: TGTGCCAGCAGCCGCGCCTACGAGCAGTACTTC. Amino acid sequence: CASSRAYEQYF.

This chain connects TRBV7-2 to TRBJ1-4; D gene unclear. The CDR3 sequence is 14 residues long. The V gene lost 5 bases and the J gene lost 0 bases, with 7 bases spanning the gap. Germline loops: CDR1 SGHTA, CDR2 FQGNSA. The CDR3 coding sequence is TGTGCCAGCAGCCCCGGGGCAACTAATGAAAAACTGTTTTTT. Its translation is CASSPGATNEKLFF.

This chain uses TRBV28 with TRBJ1-2; no clear D. Per germline, CDR1 MDHEN and CDR2 SYDVKM. The CDR3 is 13 amino acids. V lost 3 bases and J 10 bases, leaving 15 bases between the germline ends. CDR3 sequence (DNA): TGTGCCAGCAGTTTTGATTCGGTACTCCCCTACACCTTC. Protein sequence: CASSFDSVLPYTF.

The chain employs TRBV7-9 and TRBJ1-4; TRBD1 aligns across 7 bases. The J segment lost 7 bases and the V segment lost 4 bases, leaving 9 bases of the junction unmatched. This CDR3 contains 15 residues. Per the germline V gene, CDR1 is SEHNR and CDR2 is FQNEAQ (reference sequence). The CDR3 nucleotides read TGTGCCAGCAGCTCGTGGGGGAAGGGGGCTGAAAAACTGTTTTTT. Residues: CASSSWGKGAEKLFF.

As DNA, the CDR3 is TGTGCCAGCAGCGTTAGACAGGGGGTCACCTACGAGCAGTACTTC. Its translation is CASSVRQGVTYEQYF. V gene TRBV2 combines with J gene TRBJ2-7; 9 positions match TRBD1. The CDR3 extends over 15 amino acids. Germline V CDR1 and CDR2: SNHLY, FYNNEI. The V segment lost 6 bases and the J segment 2 bases; nucleotides outside the gene matches: 8.

This chain links TRBV11-3 with TRBJ2-5, with TRBD1 matching over 9 bases. Trimming took 5 bases from V and 5 from J; bases not matched to a gene: 9. The CDR3 covers 15 residues. Germline-derived CDR1 and CDR2 are SGHNT and YENEEA. CDR3 in DNA: TGTGCCAGCAGCGTACTACAGGGGGCAGGGGAGACCCAGTACTTC. Translation: CASSVLQGAGETQYF.

The J gene is TRBJ1-5, the V gene TRBV7-2, with TRBD1 identical over 8 bases. Germline V lookup: CDR1 SGHTA, CDR2 FQGNSA. The CDR3 is 16 residues long. J gave up 6 bases and V 1 base, and 8 bases lay outside the gene matches. The CDR3 DNA follows: TGTGCCAGCAGCTTAGTCCCAGGGGGCGCAAGTCAGCCCCAGCATTTT. Protein product: CASSLVPGGASQPQHF.

This chain uses TRBV11-2 with TRBJ2-1, with TRBD1 identical over 7 bases. The germline V gene encodes CDR1 SGHAT and CDR2 FQNNGV. J gave up 4 bases and V 4 bases, and 7 bases lay outside the gene matches. The CDR3 is made up of 15 amino acids. CDR3 amino acids: CASSYGQVDYNEQFF. The DNA of the CDR3 is TGTGCCAGCAGCTACGGACAGGTAGATTACAATGAGCAGTTCTTC.

V and J are TRBV7-6 and TRBJ1-1, with D unclear. Looked up from germline, CDR1 is SGHVS and CDR2 is FNYEAQ. This CDR3 contains 13 residues. The germline V and J ends were trimmed by 2 bases and 5 bases, with 9 bases remaining between them. The CDR3, as DNA: TGTGCCAGCAGCTTAAGGGCGGGGACTGAAGCTTTCTTT. It yields the protein CASSLRAGTEAFF. The full variable domain, completed using reference TRBV7-6 and TRBJ1-1, is GAGVSQSPRYKVTKRGQDVALRCDPISGHVSLYWYRQALGQGPEFLTYFNYEAQQDKSGLPNDRFSAERPEGSISTLTIQRTEQRDSAMYRCASSLRAGTEAFFGQGTRLTVV.